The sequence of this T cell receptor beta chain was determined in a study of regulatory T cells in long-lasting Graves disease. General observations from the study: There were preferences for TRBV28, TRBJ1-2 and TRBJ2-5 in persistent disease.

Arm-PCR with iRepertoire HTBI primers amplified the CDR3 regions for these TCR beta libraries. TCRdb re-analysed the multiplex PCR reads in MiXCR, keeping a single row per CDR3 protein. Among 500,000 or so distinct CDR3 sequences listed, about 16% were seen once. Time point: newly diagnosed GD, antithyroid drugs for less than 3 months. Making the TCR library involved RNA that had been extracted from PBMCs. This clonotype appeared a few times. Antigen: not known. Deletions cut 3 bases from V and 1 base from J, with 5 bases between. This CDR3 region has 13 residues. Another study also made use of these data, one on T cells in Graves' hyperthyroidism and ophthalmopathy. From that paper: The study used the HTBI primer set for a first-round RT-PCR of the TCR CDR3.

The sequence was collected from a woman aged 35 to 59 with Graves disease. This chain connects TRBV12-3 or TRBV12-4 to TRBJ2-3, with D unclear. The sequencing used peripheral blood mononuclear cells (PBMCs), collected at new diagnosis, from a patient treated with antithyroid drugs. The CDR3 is CASSFLGTDTQYF. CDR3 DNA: TGTGCCAGCAGTTTCCTAGGCACAGATACGCAGTATTTT.